The text below deals with one TCR beta chain. Its antigen is unknown. The sample is drawn from a study of PD-1 blockade in classical Hodgkin lymphoma. Study-wide findings and caveats: Diversity similar to that of newly diagnosed patients was seen at baseline in complete responders. There remain no defined causes for the repertoire differences, which possibly reflect disease activity or prior therapy.

TCRdb's copy holds only in-frame clones and misses some; the assay was immunoSEQ multiplex PCR. Here the sample spans some 22,000 clones, around 68% being singletons. CDR1 and CDR2 from the germline V gene are MNHNY and SVGAGI (reference sequence). Trimming cost V 6 bases and J 0 bases, with 11 bases left between them. The CDR3 extends over 14 amino acids. Each patient's relapse followed autologous stem cell transplantation, and brentuximab vedotin exposure varied. This TCR was recovered from a human donor with classical Hodgkin lymphoma. The gene calls are TRBV6-6 and TRBJ2-5, with a possible D match to TRBD2 (6 bases). Material: peripheral blood mononuclear cells (PBMCs), obtained at baseline. DNA for the CDR3: TGTGCCAGCAGCCACGGAGGGAACCAAGAGACCCAGTACTTC. Its protein is CASSHGGNQETQYF.